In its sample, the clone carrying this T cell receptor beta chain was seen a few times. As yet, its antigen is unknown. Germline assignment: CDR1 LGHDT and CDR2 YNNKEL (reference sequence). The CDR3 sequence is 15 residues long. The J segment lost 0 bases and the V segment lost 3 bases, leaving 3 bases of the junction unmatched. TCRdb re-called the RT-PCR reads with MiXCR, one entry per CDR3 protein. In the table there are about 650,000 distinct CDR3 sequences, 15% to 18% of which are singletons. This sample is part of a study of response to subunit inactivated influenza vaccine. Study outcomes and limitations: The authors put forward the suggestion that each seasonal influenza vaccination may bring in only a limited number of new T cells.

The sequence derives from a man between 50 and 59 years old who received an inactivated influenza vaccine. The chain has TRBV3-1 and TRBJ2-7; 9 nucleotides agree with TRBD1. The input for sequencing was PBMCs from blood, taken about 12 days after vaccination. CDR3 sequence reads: CASSQATGGSYEQYF. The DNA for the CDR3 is TGTGCCAGCAGCCAGGCGACAGGGGGCTCCTACGAGCAGTACTTC.